Sequencing of this TCR beta chain was carried out in a study of PD-1 blockade in classical Hodgkin lymphoma (dated by TCRdb to about 2020). For the wider study: Nivolumab dosing was 3 mg/kg intravenously every 2 weeks, continuing until either disease progression or unacceptable toxicity. The study used TCR beta sequencing and CyTOF to define a peripheral blood immune signature of response to PD-1 blockade in classical Hodgkin lymphoma.

Looking up the germline V gene yields CDR1 MDHEN and CDR2 SYDVKM. V is shortened by 8 bases, J by 4 bases, and the region joining them spans 8 bases. The CDR3 goes from the cysteine to the phenylalanine over 11 residues. Only the CDR3 part of the read is kept: 33 bases, read in frame from the first base. The Qiagen DNeasy kit was used to extract genomic DNA from unsorted PBMCs and from the negatively selected CD4+ and CD8+ fractions. TCR beta CDR3 regions were amplified by immunoSEQ multiplex PCR using primers annealing to V and J segments. A synthetic immune receptor repertoire was used to minimize amplification bias, and any residual bias was removed computationally once sequencing was done. Processing in the source paper ran as follows. Custom Python scripts were used to quantify repertoire diversity as the Shannon entropy index. Unsorted, CD4+ and CD8+ repertoires were analyzed separately, except for combined analyses in which CD4+ and CD8+ sequences were merged in silico. Clonal expansion was defined as at least a 2-fold frequency increase after treatment relative to C1D1, with a pseudocount of 0.5 for undetected baseline clones. Singleton clones were defined as clones with 0 or 1 copy at C1D1, and non-singleton clones were defined as clones with 2 or more copies. Clones expanded in unsorted samples were annotated as CD4+, CD8+ or unknown by matching protein sequences in sorted samples from the same patient. Wilcoxon tests were applied to paired samples to test diversity changes from C1D1 to C4D1. TCRdb's version of the immuneACCESS table is confined to in-frame rearrangements and falls short of the full clone set. An unresolved V gene accounts for under half of the shortfall where checked; the remainder is of unknown origin. Clone size and the V and J calls come from that table; the DNA yielded D and trimming. Counted in this sample were 95,000 or so clones; 80% to 85% of them appeared once. Jointly, the top ten make up 12% of the sample.

Turning to this clone: Its cognate antigen has yet to be identified. One base away there is no much larger clone; base qualities are not given.

The sample's time point label, decoded: cycle 1 day 1 (C1D1), immediately before nivolumab initiation. All trial patients had relapsed after autologous stem cell transplantation, with cohorts A, B and C differing in prior brentuximab vedotin exposure. A total of fewer than 70 patients with relapsed/refractory classical Hodgkin lymphoma made up the trial cohort, and each patient's best overall response was complete response, partial response or progressive disease. Trial patients were treated with single-agent nivolumab in the multi-cohort phase II CheckMate 205 trial. An independent review committee assessed best overall response by applying the 2007 International Working Group response criteria. Trial PBMCs were collected immediately before nivolumab initiation (C1D1) and during therapy at cycle 2 day 1 and cycle 4 day 1. Peripheral blood was collected in 8 mL Vacutainer Cell Preparation Tubes, from which PBMCs were isolated by centrifugation and then cryopreserved.

Broad study findings and their caveats: Diversity was lower in patients who began nivolumab less than 1 year after ASCT, so these patients were left out of later analyses to avoid confounding by immune reconstitution. Only a single clinical trial cohort was studied, and what caused the repertoire differences, possibly disease activity or prior therapy, remained undefined. Newly diagnosed patients were reported to have lower baseline TCR diversity than healthy donors, and relapsed/refractory patients were reported to have lower baseline TCR diversity still. A significant rise by C4D1 was seen in CD4+ but not CD8+ TCR diversity (p=0.0027 vs p=0.16), with the rise being most apparent in complete responders (p=0.02). Baseline diversity similar to that of newly diagnosed patients was observed in trial patients achieving complete response, whereas significantly lower diversity was observed in partial responders and progressors.

This receptor chain uses TRBV28 and TRBJ1-2; no confident D gene assignment can be made. The specimen comprised peripheral blood mononuclear cells (PBMCs), sampled at baseline. The clonotype was recovered from a human donor with classical Hodgkin lymphoma. At the DNA level, the sequence is TGTGCCAGCTGGAACACCTATGGCTACACCTTC. Translated, it reads CASWNTYGYTF.